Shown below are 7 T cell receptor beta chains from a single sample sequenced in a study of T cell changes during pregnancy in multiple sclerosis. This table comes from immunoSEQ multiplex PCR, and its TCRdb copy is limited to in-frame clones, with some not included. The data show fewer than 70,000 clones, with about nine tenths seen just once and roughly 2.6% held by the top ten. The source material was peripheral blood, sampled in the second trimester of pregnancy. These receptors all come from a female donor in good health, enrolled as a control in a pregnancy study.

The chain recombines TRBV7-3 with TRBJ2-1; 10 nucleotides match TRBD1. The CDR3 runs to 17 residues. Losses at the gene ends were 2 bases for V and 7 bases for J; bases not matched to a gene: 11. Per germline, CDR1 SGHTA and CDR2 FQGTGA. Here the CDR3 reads CASSLGECGTGENEQFF. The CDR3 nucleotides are TGTGCCAGCAGCTTAGGAGAGTGCGGGACAGGGGAAAATGAGCAGTTCTTC.

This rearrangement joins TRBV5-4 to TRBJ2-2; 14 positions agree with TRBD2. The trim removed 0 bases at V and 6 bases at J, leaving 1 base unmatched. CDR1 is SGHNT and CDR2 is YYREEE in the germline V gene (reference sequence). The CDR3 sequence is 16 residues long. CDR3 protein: CASSLGLAGGAGELFF. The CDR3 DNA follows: TGTGCCAGCAGCTTGGGACTAGCGGGAGGGGCCGGGGAGCTGTTTTTT.

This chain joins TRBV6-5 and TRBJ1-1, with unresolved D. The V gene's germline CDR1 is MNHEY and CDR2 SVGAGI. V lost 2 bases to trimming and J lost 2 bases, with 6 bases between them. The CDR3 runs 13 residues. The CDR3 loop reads CASSYELNTEAFF. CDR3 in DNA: TGTGCCAGCAGTTACGAGCTCAACACTGAAGCTTTCTTT.

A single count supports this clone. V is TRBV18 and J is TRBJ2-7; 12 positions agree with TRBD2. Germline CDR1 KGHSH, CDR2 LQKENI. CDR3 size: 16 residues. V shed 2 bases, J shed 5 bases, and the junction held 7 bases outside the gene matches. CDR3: CASSPWASGGADEQYF. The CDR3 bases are TGTGCCAGCTCACCATGGGCTAGCGGGGGGGCGGACGAGCAGTACTTC.

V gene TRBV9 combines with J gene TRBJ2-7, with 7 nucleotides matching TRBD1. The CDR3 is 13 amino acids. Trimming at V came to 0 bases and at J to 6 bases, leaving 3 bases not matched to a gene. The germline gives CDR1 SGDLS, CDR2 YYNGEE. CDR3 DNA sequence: TGTGCCAGCAGCGTAGATCAGGGGGTCGAGCAGTACTTC. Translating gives CASSVDQGVEQYF.

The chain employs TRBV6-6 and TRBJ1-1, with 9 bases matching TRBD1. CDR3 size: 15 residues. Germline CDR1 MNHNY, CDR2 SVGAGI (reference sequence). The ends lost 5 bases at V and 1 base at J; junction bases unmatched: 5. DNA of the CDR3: TGTGCCAGCAGTCTGCCGGGACAGGGGAACACTGAAGCTTTCTTT. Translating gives CASSLPGQGNTEAFF.

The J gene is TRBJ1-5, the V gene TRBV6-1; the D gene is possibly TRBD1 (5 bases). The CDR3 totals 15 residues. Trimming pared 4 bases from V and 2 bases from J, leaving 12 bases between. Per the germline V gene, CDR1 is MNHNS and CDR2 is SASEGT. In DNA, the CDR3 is TGTGCCAGCAGTGCCCTGGAGGGACGCAATCAGCCCCAGCATTTT. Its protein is CASSALEGRNQPQHF.